This TCR beta chain was retrieved from a study of beta chain features in type 1 diabetes. Points from the study as a whole: When Type 1 diabetes patients were examined, their TCRB CDR3s proved moderately but significantly shorter in all four CD4+ subsets.

The table lists this clone with a few counts. What it binds is unknown. Additional DNA sequences in this sample encode the identical CDR3. Of the isolated RNA, all was reverse transcribed, and so the sequenced material was expressed TCRB transcripts. Sequenced by immunoSEQ multiplex PCR; TCRdb stores in-frame clones only, minus some. This table holds 100,000 to 150,000 clones, 15% to 20% found once. There are 14 residues in the CDR3. The germline V gene has CDR1 KGHSH and CDR2 LQKENI. Trimming shortened V by 3 bases and J by 1 base, and 6 bases separated the two germline ends. In total, each donor contributed a single heparinised blood draw that averaged about 100 mL.

The TCR sequence derives from a man aged 18 to 29 with type 1 diabetes. V gene TRBV18 combines with J gene TRBJ2-2; no reliable D call. Sequenced sample: central memory CD4+ T cells from blood. The CDR3 region is CASSPPWNTGELFF. DNA for the CDR3: TGTGCCAGCTCACCGCCTTGGAACACCGGGGAGCTGTTTTTT.